The text below deals with one T cell receptor (beta chain). Sequenced by immunoSEQ multiplex PCR; TCRdb stores in-frame clones only, minus some. The top ten hold approximately 19% of the sample, which has around 67,000 clones, around 88% seen once. This record belongs to a study of blood T cell repertoires in COVID-19. Study-level information: Some COVID-19 samples were acute and others convalescent; all came from the United States, Italy and Spain. From T cells, B-cell-depleted T cells, or PBMCs came the material, which was cDNA or gDNA.

The sample taken for sequencing was peripheral blood. The sequence came from a woman of 80 years or more with acute or convalescent COVID-19.

CDR3 DNA: TGCAGCGTTCAGGCAGCTAAACATCAGCCCCAGCATTTT. This gives the protein CSVQAAKHQPQHF. This chain connects TRBV29-1 to TRBJ1-5; D uncertain. This CDR3 is 13 amino acids long. V lost 5 bases, J lost 5 bases, and 13 bases lay in between. CDR1 SQVTM and CDR2 ANQGSEA come from the germline V gene.